In its sample, the clone carrying this TCR beta chain was seen many times. Germline values: CDR1 LNHDA, CDR2 SQIVND (reference sequence). CDR3 length: 13 amino acids. The ends were cut back, 5 bases at V and 5 bases at J, with 12 bases in the middle. The data were taken from a study of regulatory T cells in long-lasting Graves disease. Arm-PCR of CDR3 regions and iRepertoire HTBI primers were used to build TCR beta libraries. TCRdb reprocessed the multiplex PCR reads with MiXCR, giving one entry per CDR3 protein. Among about 530,000 distinct CDR3 sequences listed, about 16% were seen once. Time point of the sample: newly diagnosed GD, antithyroid drugs for less than 3 months. There was RNA extracted from PBMCs, and the TCR library was made from it. These data were also filed under a second study, of T cells in Graves' hyperthyroidism and ophthalmopathy.

Sequences were derived from peripheral blood mononuclear cells (PBMCs), sampled at new diagnosis, from a patient treated with antithyroid drugs. This TCR was recovered from a woman aged 35-60 years with Graves disease. This chain joins TRBV19 and TRBJ1-1, with D uncertain. CDR3 sequence (DNA): TGTGCCAGTAGTCCGACGATAAGGACTGAAGCTTTCTTT. Translated, it gives CASSPTIRTEAFF.